This T cell receptor (beta chain) was recorded in a study of CD8 T cells in ankylosing spondylitis. Whole-study findings and limits: Reportedly, disease-linked clones are significantly enriched in ankylosing spondylitis patients' matched synovial fluid. Several of the motif variants were reported before in synovial fluid and blood from reactive arthritis. One TCR beta motif, made up of roughly 8 highly homologous variants, appeared characteristic of ankylosing spondylitis blood.

The CDR3 has 15 amino acids. CDR1 and CDR2 from the germline V gene are SGHRS and YFSETQ. The germline V and J ends were trimmed by 1 base and 4 bases, with 13 bases remaining between them. Making use of molecular barcodes, quantitative 5'-RACE generated TCR beta libraries. TCRdb fed the 5' RACE reads into MiXCR, producing one record per CDR3 protein. The table has about 160,000 distinct CDR3 sequences, about 16% seen once. In this sample, this clonotype turned up many times. Its matching antigen is unknown. The specimen sequenced was blood, either unsorted or a sorted T cell fraction (not recorded which). This sequence originates from a male donor with ankylosing spondylitis or in good health (not recorded which). V and J are TRBV5-1 and TRBJ2-3; weak D call: TRBD2 (5 bases). CDR3 protein: CASSLNLRGPDTQYF. The DNA of the CDR3 is TGCGCCAGCAGCTTGAACCTCCGAGGGCCAGATACGCAGTATTTT.